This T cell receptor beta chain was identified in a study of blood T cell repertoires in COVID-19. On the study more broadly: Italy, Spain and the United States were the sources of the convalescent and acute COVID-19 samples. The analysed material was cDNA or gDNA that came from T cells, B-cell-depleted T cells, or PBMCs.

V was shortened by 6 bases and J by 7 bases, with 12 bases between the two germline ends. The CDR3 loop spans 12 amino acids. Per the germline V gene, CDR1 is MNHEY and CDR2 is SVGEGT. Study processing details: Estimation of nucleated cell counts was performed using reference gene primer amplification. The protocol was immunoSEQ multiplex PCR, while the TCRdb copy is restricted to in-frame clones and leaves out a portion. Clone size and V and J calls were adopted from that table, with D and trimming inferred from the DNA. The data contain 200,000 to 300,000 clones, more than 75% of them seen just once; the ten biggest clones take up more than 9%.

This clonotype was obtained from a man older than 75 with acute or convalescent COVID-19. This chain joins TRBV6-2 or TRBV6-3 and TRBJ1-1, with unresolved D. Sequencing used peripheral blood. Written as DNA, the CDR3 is TGTGCCAGCAGCCAAACAGTGGGTGAAGCTTTCTTT. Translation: CASSQTVGEAFF.